Listed here are 14 T cell receptor beta chains from one sample, sequenced in a study of blood T cell repertoires in COVID-19. Sequencing was performed with immunoSEQ multiplex PCR; in TCRdb, only in-frame clones are kept and a portion is missing. The sample lists 180,000 or so clones; around 86% were seen once. Sequenced material: peripheral blood. The receptor source for this set is a man in his sixties or seventies with acute or convalescent COVID-19.

V usage is TRBV2 and J usage is TRBJ1-2; 7 bases line up with TRBD1. The CDR3 contains 14 residues. After removal of 6 bases from V and 0 bases from J, the junction contained 4 bases not matched to a gene. CDR1 is SNHLY, CDR2 FYNNEI, per germline. The CDR3 DNA reads as TGTGCCAGCAGACGGACAGGCGCTAACTATGGCTACACCTTC. This sequence encodes CASRRTGANYGYTF. Full variable domain (remainder filled in from reference TRBV2 and TRBJ1-2): EPEVTQTPSHQVTQMGQEVILRCVPISNHLYFYWYRQILGQKVEFLVSFYNNEISEKSEIFDDQFSVERPDGSNFTLKIRSTKLEDSAMYFCASRRTGANYGYTFGSGTRLTVV.

The rearrangement links TRBV3-1 (or the pseudogene TRBV3-2) to TRBJ1-2; 10 nucleotides line up with TRBD1. There are 14 residues in the CDR3. Trimming removed 9 bases from V and 6 bases from J; junction bases left unmatched: 10. CDR1 is LGHDT and CDR2 is YNNKEL in the germline V gene (reference sequence). For the CDR3, the DNA is TGTGCCAGGGGGGACAGGGGCAGACTTGATGGCTACACCTTC. It yields the protein CARGDRGRLDGYTF.

This clone was observed a few times. For the CDR3, the DNA is TGTGCCAGCAGCCAAACAGGGGTGGTCAACGTCCTGACTTTC. Protein sequence: CASSQTGVVNVLTF. This chain links TRBV27 with TRBJ2-6; TRBD1 aligns across 7 bases. V trimming: 6 bases; J trimming: 9 bases; junction bases outside the gene matches: 8. From germline, CDR1 is MNHEY and CDR2 SMNVEV (reference sequence). The CDR3 runs 14 residues.

This clone appeared a single time. This chain uses TRBV6-5 with TRBJ1-5; D perhaps matches TRBD1 (6 bases). The CDR3 spans 14 residues. V lost 8 bases and J 0 bases, leaving 11 bases between the germline ends. Germline lookup yields CDR1 MNHEY and CDR2 SVGAGI. The CDR3 loop is CASGTSNSNQPQHF. For the CDR3, the DNA is TGTGCCAGCGGGACATCTAATAGCAATCAGCCCCAGCATTTT.

CDR3: CASSAQGGLGYTF. Written as DNA, the CDR3 is TGTGCCAGCAGTGCCCAGGGAGGTCTGGGCTACACCTTC. This chain uses TRBV25-1 with TRBJ1-2, with TRBD1 as a possible D gene (5 bases). Trimming took 4 bases from V and 8 from J, leaving 14 bases between them. Germline CDR1 is MGHDK and CDR2 is SYGVNS. The CDR3 spans 13 residues.

The J gene is TRBJ1-1, the V gene TRBV11-2; D gene uncertain. V gave up 0 bases and J gave up 1 base, with 9 bases separating them. The CDR3 contains 15 residues. Germline-derived CDR1 and CDR2 are SGHAT and FQNNGV. The CDR3 sequence: CASSLEAGANTEAFF. CDR3 bases: TGTGCCAGCAGCTTAGAAGCGGGCGCGAACACTGAAGCTTTCTTT.

This clone was counted once. V gene TRBV15 combines with J gene TRBJ2-3; 7 bases are shared with TRBD1. This CDR3 has 15 amino acids. Germline values: CDR1 LNHNV, CDR2 YYDKDF (reference sequence). The V and J ends lost 8 bases and 2 bases, in that order; junction bases with no gene match: 10. DNA of the CDR3: TGTGCCACCTCACAGGGGACAGCGGACACAGATACGCAGTATTTT. Protein product: CATSQGTADTDTQYF.

J is TRBJ1-2 and V is TRBV21-1. TRBV21-1 is a pseudogene. The CDR3 has 17 residues. CDR3 region: CASSKWEEGRTSYGYTF. In DNA, the CDR3 is TGTGCCAGCAGCAAATGGGAGGAGGGGAGGACTTCCTATGGCTACACCTTC.

This clone has a single count. The chain combines TRBV9 with TRBJ2-3; possibly TRBD2 for D (7 bases). V was shortened by 7 bases and J by 4 bases, with 16 bases between the two germline ends. Germline values: CDR1 SGDLS, CDR2 YYNGEE. The CDR3 runs 14 residues. The CDR3 protein is CASSAGGLADTQYF. CDR3 bases: TGTGCCAGCTCCGCCGGGGGGCTGGCAGATACGCAGTATTTT.

The chain links TRBV25-1 to TRBJ2-4; TRBD1 is a possible D gene (5 bases). Trimming removed 5 bases at V and 4 bases at J, with 12 bases between. The length of the CDR3 is 14 residues. Germline V lookup: CDR1 MGHDK, CDR2 SYGVNS. The CDR3 region has the DNA TGTGCCAGCAGTAAGTCTGGGGCAAAAAACATTCAGTACTTC. This translates into CASSKSGAKNIQYF.

The chain carries TRBV18 and TRBJ1-2, with a tentative D call TRBD1 (5 bases). Trimming shortened V by 4 bases and J by 4 bases, and 10 bases separated the two germline ends. The V gene's germline CDR1 is KGHSH and CDR2 LQKENI. This CDR3 has 13 amino acids. The CDR3 reads CASSQGILYGYTF. CDR3 bases: TGTGCCAGCTCACAGGGGATCCTCTATGGCTACACCTTC.

The J gene is TRBJ2-2, the V gene TRBV15; 10 bases are shared with TRBD2. The germline V gene encodes CDR1 LNHNV and CDR2 YYDKDF (reference sequence). CDR3 length: 18 amino acids. V gave up 1 base and J gave up 7 bases; unmatched junction bases: 12. Written as DNA, the CDR3 is TGTGCCACCAGCAGAGGGGAGCGGGGGGGCGGAGGGATCGGGGAGCTGTTTTTT. This encodes CATSRGERGGGGIGELFF.

The chain combines TRBV19 with TRBJ1-5, with 7 bases aligning to TRBD1. CDR3 length equals 11 residues. V lost 5 bases and J lost 9; bases outside the gene matches: 1. Per the germline V gene, CDR1 is LNHDA and CDR2 is SQIVND (reference sequence). CDR3 in amino acids: CASSRQGPQHF. For the CDR3, the DNA is TGTGCCAGTAGTCGACAGGGGCCCCAGCATTTT.

This clone is a singleton in its sample. The chain employs TRBV6-6 and TRBJ2-1; 11 positions match TRBD2. The V gene's germline CDR1 is MNHNY and CDR2 SVGAGI (reference sequence). V was clipped by 6 bases and J by 8 bases; unmatched bases: 9. The CDR3 is 15 amino acids. The CDR3 DNA reads as TGTGCCAGCAGAATTAGCGGGGGGGTTTGGGATGAGCAGTTCTTC. Translation gives CASRISGGVWDEQFF.